The TCR beta chain described here comes from a study of T-cell memory formation after mild COVID-19. This clonotype has more than one count but fewer than ten. V lost 7 bases and J lost 1; bases outside the gene matches: 8. Germline V lookup: CDR1 SGHTA, CDR2 FQGNSA. The CDR3 is made up of 16 amino acids. TCRdb itself ran the 5' RACE reads through MiXCR, one entry per CDR3 protein. Of about 100,000 distinct CDR3 sequences in the sample, 8.5% to 14% were seen once. Sequences were obtained from PBMCs or a T cell subset sorted from them (not recorded which). This sequence joins TRBV7-2 and TRBJ2-3; TRBD2 agrees at 10 bases. This receptor was taken from a man younger than 35 who had mild COVID-19 (a few samples of this study predate the infection). Cell type and time point are not known. In DNA form, the CDR3 reads TGTGCCAGCAAACAGACCGGGACTAGCGGCACAGATACGCAGTATTTT. This translates into CASKQTGTSGTDTQYF. The full variable domain, its missing parts supplied by reference TRBV7-2 and TRBJ2-3, is GAGVSQSPSNKVTEKGKDVELRCDPISGHTALYWYRQSLGQGLEFLIYFQGNSAPDKSGLPSDRFSAERTGGSVSTLTIQRTQQEDSAVYLCASKQTGTSGTDTQYFGPGTRLTVL.